This TCR beta chain stems from a study of CD8 T cells in ankylosing spondylitis. Regarding the study as a whole: Ankylosing spondylitis blood appeared to carry a characteristic TCR beta motif of several highly homologous variants. Matched ankylosing spondylitis synovial fluid reportedly contained a significantly enriched population of disease-linked clones.

TCRdb used MiXCR to reprocess the 5' RACE reads, holding one entry per CDR3 protein. In the table there are approximately 150,000 distinct CDR3 sequences, 17% of which are singletons. CDR3 length equals 18 residues. From germline, CDR1 is MDHEN and CDR2 SYDVKM. Trimming took off 2 bases at V and 3 bases at J, with 23 bases between the two ends. This clonotype was counted only a few times. Its target is unknown. The sequence was obtained from a male donor with ankylosing spondylitis. The source material was blood, either unsorted or a sorted T cell fraction (not recorded which). V usage is TRBV28 and J usage is TRBJ2-7, with a tentative D call TRBD1 (6 bases). CDR3 bases: TGTGCCAGCAGTTTAAGATCCGGGCTCCCAGGGGAACACTACGAGCAGTACTTC. Translated, it gives CASSLRSGLPGEHYEQYF. Combining the CDR3 with reference TRBV28 and TRBJ2-7 gives the whole variable domain DVKVTQSSRYLVKRTGEKVFLECVQDMDHENMFWYRQDPGLGLRLIYFSYDVKMKEKGDIPEGYSVSREKKERFSLILESASTNQTSMYLCASSLRSGLPGEHYEQYFGPGTRLTVT.